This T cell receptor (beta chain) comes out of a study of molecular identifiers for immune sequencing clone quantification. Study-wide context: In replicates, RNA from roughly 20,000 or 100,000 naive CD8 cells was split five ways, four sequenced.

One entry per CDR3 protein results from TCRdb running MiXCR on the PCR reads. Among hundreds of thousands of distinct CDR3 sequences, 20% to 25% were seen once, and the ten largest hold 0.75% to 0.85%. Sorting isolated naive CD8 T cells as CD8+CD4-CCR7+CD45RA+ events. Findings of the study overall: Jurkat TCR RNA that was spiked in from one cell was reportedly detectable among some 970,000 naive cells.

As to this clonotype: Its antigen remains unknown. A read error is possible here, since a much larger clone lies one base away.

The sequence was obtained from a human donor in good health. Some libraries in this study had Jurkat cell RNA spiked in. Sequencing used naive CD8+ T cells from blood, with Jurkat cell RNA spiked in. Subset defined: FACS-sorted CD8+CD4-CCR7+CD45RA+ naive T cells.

The CDR3 protein is CGSSLIGWDTQYF. The CDR3 bases are TGTGGCAGCAGTTTAATTGGTTGGGATACGCAGTATTTT. The chain links TRBV28 to TRBJ2-3; D is ambiguous. This CDR3 has 13 amino acids. The germline CDR1 and CDR2 sequences are MDHEN and SYDVKM.